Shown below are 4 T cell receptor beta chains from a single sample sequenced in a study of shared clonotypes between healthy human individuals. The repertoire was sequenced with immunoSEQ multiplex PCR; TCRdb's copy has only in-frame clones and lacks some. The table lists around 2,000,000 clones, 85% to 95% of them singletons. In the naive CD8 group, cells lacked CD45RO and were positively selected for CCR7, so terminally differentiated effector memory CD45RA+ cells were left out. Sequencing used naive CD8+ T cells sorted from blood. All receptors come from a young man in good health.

The CDR3: CAWSQRRSGYTF. The DNA for the CDR3 is TGTGCCTGGAGCCAACGCCGGAGCGGCTACACCTTC. The chain combines TRBV30 with TRBJ1-2; D unclear. From germline, CDR1 is GTSNPN and CDR2 SVGIG (reference sequence). V shed 3 bases and J shed 8 bases, with 13 bases lying between them. The CDR3 length is 12 residues. Filled out from reference TRBV30 and TRBJ1-2, the complete variable domain reads SQTIHQWPATLVQPVGSPLSLECTVEGTSNPNLYWYRQAAGRGLQLLFYSVGIGQISSEVPQNLSASRPQDRQFILSSKKLLLSDSGFYLCAWSQRRSGYTFGSGTRLTVV.

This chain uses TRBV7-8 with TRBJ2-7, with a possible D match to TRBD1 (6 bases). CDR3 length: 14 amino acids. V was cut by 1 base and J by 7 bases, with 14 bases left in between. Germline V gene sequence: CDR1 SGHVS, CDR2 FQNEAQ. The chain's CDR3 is CASSLVEGHWEQYF. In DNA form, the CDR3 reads TGTGCCAGCAGCTTAGTCGAGGGACATTGGGAGCAGTACTTC.

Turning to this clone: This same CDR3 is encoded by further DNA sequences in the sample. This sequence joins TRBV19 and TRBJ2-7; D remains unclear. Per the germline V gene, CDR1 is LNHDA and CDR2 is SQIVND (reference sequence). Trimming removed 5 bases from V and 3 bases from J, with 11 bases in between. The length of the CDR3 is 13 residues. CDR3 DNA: TGTGCCAGTAGTTTCGCGAGAGGCTACGAGCAGTACTTC. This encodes CASSFARGYEQYF.

This chain's CDR3 is CASSTSSGGMETQYF. CDR3 nucleotide sequence: TGTGCCAGCAGTACATCTAGCGGGGGAATGGAGACCCAGTACTTC. The V gene is TRBV6-1, the J gene TRBJ2-5, with 10 bases identical to TRBD2. CDR3 length equals 15 residues. V gave up 5 bases and J gave up 5 bases; unmatched junction bases: 8. CDR1 and CDR2 (germline): MNHNS, SASEGT.